This TCR beta chain originates from a study of T cell responses to AZD1222 COVID-19 vaccine (dated by TCRdb to the early 2020s). Looking at the study overall: AZD1222 recipients with second doses at about 4 weeks or about 12 weeks were pooled, because spike-specific TCR depth and breadth did not differ between schedules. A total of more than 230 trial participants underwent TCR sequencing, of whom under 220 had received two doses of AZD1222 and 26 had received two doses of the MenACWY control vaccine. Enrollment into the trials was organized by age into subgroups of 18-55, 56-69 and 70-plus years, and those subgroups contained about 150, 27 and 61 TCR-sequenced participants, respectively. General study outcomes and caveats: Participants were mostly white British, with more females than males. The authors suggested clonal diversity may have been underestimated. The whole spike protein was spanned by vaccine-associated CD4 TCRs, and dominant responses were seen in regions 160-218 and 743-854. In the small 56-69-year group, the increase in depth fell short of significance, most likely because of low power. Only six AZD1222 recipients were SARS-CoV-2 seropositive at baseline, limiting conclusions about previously exposed vaccinees. Because no samples from the day 14 peak response were available, repertoires could be characterized only after the peak T cell response. Reportedly, close to half of the unique spike-specific TCRs recognized epitopes lying outside the regions that are mutated in the B.1.351 and B.1.1.7 variants. After two AZD1222 doses, both the breadth and the depth of spike-specific TCRs were significantly higher than at day 0 and than in MenACWY recipients.

The sample's time point label, in plain terms: baseline before first vaccination. Vaccinee samples came from UK trials COV001 and COV002, including a single-blind randomized controlled phase 2/3 trial of AZD1222 (ChAdOx1 nCoV-19) in healthy adults. Trial participant PBMC samples were collected at day 0 and day 28 after the second dose for TCRbeta chain sequencing. Note on this clone: Its antigen has not been determined. One junction end disagrees with the germline gene, perhaps due to a read error.

The CDR3 regions of human TCRbeta chains were analyzed by immunosequencing. The original methods were these. TCRs in the repertoires were compared against a reference library of SARS-CoV-2-specific TCRs that had been generated with the MIRA antigen-specificity platform. Breadth meant the fraction of unique TCRs that were SARS-CoV-2-associated, whereas depth meant the fraction of total T cells that were SARS-CoV-2-associated. Using the MIRA data, every spike-specific TCR was mapped to the spike region that the TCR reacted to and assigned to either a CD4 or a CD8 class. Log10-transformed breadth and depth values were compared by one-way ANOVA with Sidak's multiple comparisons tests. The clones in this table, taken by TCRdb from immuneACCESS, are in-frame only. Not every clone is retained; where verified, under half of the shortfall comes from an unresolved V gene, and the cause of the rest is unknown. V and J calls and clone size are given by that table; D and trimming were obtained from the DNA. In this sample the table shows approximately 100,000 clones, more than 75% of which occur a single time. Jointly, the top ten make up about 12% of the sample.

The CDR3 runs 13 residues from the cysteine to the phenylalanine. Just CDR3 DNA is preserved here, 39 bases in frame from base 1. Sequences KGHSH (CDR1) and LQKENI (CDR2) are obtained from the germline V gene. The sequence was collected from an adult in good health. Sequences were derived from peripheral blood, sampled on day 0 of AZD1222 vaccination. Rearrangement joined TRBV18 to TRBJ1-5, with the D gene too uncertain to name. The CDR3 in this case is CASSQGWDQPQHF. Read as DNA, the sequence is TGTGCCAGTTCACAAGGTTGGGATCAGCCCCAGCATTTT.